This is a list of T cell receptor beta chains from one sample in a study of T-cell memory formation after mild COVID-19. TCRdb independently ran MiXCR on the 5' RACE reads; one entry per CDR3 protein. The sample records 450,000 to 650,000 distinct CDR3 sequences, approximately 20% being singletons. Sequenced material: PBMCs or a T cell subset sorted from them (not recorded which). The receptors originated from an adult woman who had mild COVID-19 (a few samples of this study predate the infection). Cell type and time point are not known. The CDR3 runs from the conserved cysteine through the conserved F or W. The D gene is left open where the match is weak. For some rows the clone size is stated as once, few or many, or as a class when expanded; others skip it.

>few|NA|TRBV5-1|TRBJ2-1
TGCGCCAGCAGCTCCCAGGGGACCCTCTCCCAGTTCTTC
CASSSQGTLSQFF
>NA|TRBD2|TRBV6-4|TRBJ2-2
TGTGCCAGCAGTGACTCGACTTTAGCGGGAGTGTCCGGGGAGCTGTTTTTT
CASSDSTLAGVSGELFF
>NA|NA|TRBV20-1|TRBJ1-1
TGCAGTGCCGACCCCAGGGTCGTTGTCATGAACACTGAAGCTTTCTTT
CSADPRVVVMNTEAFF
>NA|TRBD2|TRBV12-3/TRBV12-4|TRBJ2-3
TGTGCCAGCACCATTAGCGGGGTAGATACGCAGTATTTT
CASTISGVDTQYF
>NA|TRBD1|TRBV4-3|TRBJ2-7
TGCGCCAGCAGCTGGGACAGGTACGACTACGAGCAGTACTTC
CASSWDRYDYEQYF
>NA|TRBD2|TRBV3-1|TRBJ2-3
TGTGCCAGCAGCCGAGAGGGACTAGCGGATACGCAGTATTTT
CASSREGLADTQYF
>few|TRBD2|TRBV6-5|TRBJ2-7
TGTGCCAGCACCGAAAGCGGGAGCATTTACGAGCAGTACTTC
CASTESGSIYEQYF
>many|TRBD2|TRBV5-1|TRBJ2-1
TGCGCCAGCAGCCTCGGGACTAGCGTTTACAATGAGCAGTTCTTC
CASSLGTSVYNEQFF
>NA|TRBD1|TRBV19|TRBJ2-1
TGTGCCAGTAGTAGGGACAGGGGTTCCCATGAGCAGTTCTTC
CASSRDRGSHEQFF
>few|TRBD2|TRBV29-1|TRBJ2-1
TGCAGCGTTGATATCGGGACTAGCGGGAGCAATGAGCAGTTCTTC
CSVDIGTSGSNEQFF
>NA|NA|TRBV3-1|TRBJ1-5
TGTGCCAGCAGCCAAGATTTATTTAATCAGCCCCAGCATTTT
CASSQDLFNQPQHF
>NA|TRBD1|TRBV30|TRBJ1-2
TGTGCCTGGAGTGTATTCACAGGGGAATATGGCTACACCTTC
CAWSVFTGEYGYTF
>NA|TRBD1|TRBV11-2|TRBJ1-2
TGTGCCAGCAGCCCTTATGGGGGACAGGGGGCCTCTGGCTACACCTTC
CASSPYGGQGASGYTF
>many|NA|TRBV2|TRBJ2-5
TGTGCCAGCAGTGTCGAAGAGACCCAGTACTTC
CASSVEETQYF
>NA|NA|TRBV24-1|TRBJ2-1
TGTGCCACCAGTGATTTGCGAGAAGGTGAGCAGTTCTTC
CATSDLREGEQFF
>NA|TRBD2|TRBV9|TRBJ2-3
TGTGCCAGCAGCGTAGAACCGGGACTACCCACAGATACGCAGTATTTT
CASSVEPGLPTDTQYF
>NA|NA|TRBV14|TRBJ1-1
TGTGCCAGCAGCCATCGCCCGCGGGGGAACACTGAAGCTTTCTTT
CASSHRPRGNTEAFF
>NA|NA|TRBV7-2|TRBJ1-1
TGTGCCAGCAGCCAGAAAAGGGGAGGGAACACTGAAGCTTTCTTT
CASSQKRGGNTEAFF
>few|NA|TRBV5-1|TRBJ2-1
TGCGCCAGCAGCACAGTTCCTTACAATGAGCAGTTCTTC
CASSTVPYNEQFF
>once|TRBD1|TRBV9|TRBJ2-5
TGTGCCAGCAGCCCCTGGACAGGGGGAATGGAGACCCAGTACTTC
CASSPWTGGMETQYF
>once|NA|TRBV21-1|TRBJ2-1
TGTGCCAGCAGCCAAATCCCGGGGACTAGCGGGACCAATGAGCAGTTCTTC
CASSQIPGTSGTNEQFF
>NA|TRBD1|TRBV12-3/TRBV12-4|TRBJ1-5
TGTGCCAGCAGGACGGGACAGGTTAATCAGCCCCAGCATTTT
CASRTGQVNQPQHF
>NA|NA|TRBV12-3/TRBV12-4|TRBJ1-1
TGTGCCAGCAGTTTAGCATTCAGGGATACTGAAGCTTTCTTT
CASSLAFRDTEAFF
>NA|NA|TRBV5-1|TRBJ2-4
TGCGCCAGCAGTACTGACATCCTAGCCAAAAACATTCAGTACTTC
CASSTDILAKNIQYF
>NA|NA|TRBV29-1|TRBJ2-7
TGCAGCGTTATGGGAGTCAACGAGCAGTACTTC
CSVMGVNEQYF
>few|NA|TRBV5-1|TRBJ2-6
TGCGCCAGCAGCCCGACAGCAGACGCGGGGGGGGCCAACGTCCTGACTTTC
CASSPTADAGGANVLTF
>few|NA|TRBV5-1|TRBJ1-1
TGCGCCAGCAGTACTCCTGGGGGCGGAGGGACTGAAGCTTTCTTT
CASSTPGGGGTEAFF
>NA|TRBD1|TRBV15|TRBJ1-3
TGTGCCACCAGCATCACAGGGGGGGGAAACACCATATATTTT
CATSITGGGNTIYF
>NA|NA|TRBV12-3/TRBV12-4|TRBJ2-3
TGTGCCAGCAGTTTCGCGCACTCTGGGGATACGCAGTATTTT
CASSFAHSGDTQYF
>NA|NA|TRBV29-1|TRBJ2-1
TGCAGCGTTGCTCCGTTGGCCCACAATGAGCAGTTCTTC
CSVAPLAHNEQFF
>few|NA|TRBV7-9|TRBJ1-2
TGTGCCAGCAGCTTGGCCCTGGACAGCTATGGCTACACCTTC
CASSLALDSYGYTF
>NA|NA|TRBV12-3/TRBV12-4|TRBJ2-5
TGTGCCAGCAGTACGGCGGCGATTGGGCGGGAGACCCAGTACTTC
CASSTAAIGRETQYF
>few|NA|TRBV7-2|TRBJ2-2
TGTGCCAGCAGCTTAGGACTCTACACCGGGGAGCTGTTTTTT
CASSLGLYTGELFF
>NA|TRBD2|TRBV12-3/TRBV12-4|TRBJ2-1
TGTGCCAGCAGTTTAAGGCGACTAGCGGCCTACAATGAGCAGTTCTTC
CASSLRRLAAYNEQFF
>few|TRBD1|TRBV20-1|TRBJ2-7
TGCAGTGCTAGGGTAAACAGGGGGCTTAGGACCTACGAGCAGTACTTC
CSARVNRGLRTYEQYF
>NA|NA|TRBV5-4|TRBJ2-1
TGTGCCAGCAGGACGAGGGGGGGAGATGAGCAGTTCTTC
CASRTRGGDEQFF
>few|TRBD1|TRBV20-1|TRBJ2-1
TGCAGTGCTAGAGATGTGGACAGGGCCTACAATGAGCAGTTCTTC
CSARDVDRAYNEQFF
>NA|TRBD1|TRBV5-1|TRBJ2-3
TGCGCCAGCAGCGCGGACAGGGGGCACGGTACGCAGTATTTT
CASSADRGHGTQYF
>few|NA|TRBV7-9|TRBJ2-1
TGTGCCAGCAGCTTGCCCCAATACAATGAGCAGTTCTTC
CASSLPQYNEQFF
>NA|TRBD2|TRBV12-3/TRBV12-4|TRBJ2-1
TGTGCCAGCAGTTATACCCGGGGGGGTGGTGAGCAGTTCTTC
CASSYTRGGGEQFF
>NA|TRBD1|TRBV9|TRBJ2-7
TGTGCCAGCAGCGTACGGACAGGGGCCTACGAGCAGTACTTC
CASSVRTGAYEQYF
>NA|TRBD2|TRBV7-3|TRBJ2-1
TGTGCCAGCAGCCCCCTGACTAGCGGGGTCGGCAATGAGCAGTTCTTC
CASSPLTSGVGNEQFF
>NA|TRBD2|TRBV2|TRBJ2-3
TGTGCCAGCAGTGACCTAGCGGGGGGAGATACGCAGTATTTT
CASSDLAGGDTQYF
>NA|NA|TRBV3-1|TRBJ2-2
TGTGCCAGCAGCCCCCGGCCGGTGGGTTCGAACACCGGGGAGCTGTTTTTT
CASSPRPVGSNTGELFF